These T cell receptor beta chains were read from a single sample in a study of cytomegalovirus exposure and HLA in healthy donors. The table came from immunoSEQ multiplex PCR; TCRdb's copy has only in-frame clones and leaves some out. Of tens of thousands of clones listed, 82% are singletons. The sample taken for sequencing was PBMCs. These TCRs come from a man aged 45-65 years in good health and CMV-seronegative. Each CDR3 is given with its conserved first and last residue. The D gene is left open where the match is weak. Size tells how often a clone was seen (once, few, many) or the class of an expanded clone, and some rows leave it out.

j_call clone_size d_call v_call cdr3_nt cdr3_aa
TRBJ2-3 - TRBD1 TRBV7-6 TGTGCCAGCAGCCTGATACAGGGGGCGAGGGCAGATACGCAGTATTTT CASSLIQGARADTQYF
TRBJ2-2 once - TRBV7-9 TGTGCCAGCAGCCCGAAAGAGTTTCCAAGTTGGGAGCTGTTTTTT CASSPKEFPSWELFF
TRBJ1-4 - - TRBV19 TGTGCCAGTAGTATTTCCACCCCGGGACAAAGTGAAAAACTGTTTTTT CASSISTPGQSEKLFF
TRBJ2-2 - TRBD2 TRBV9 TGTGCTGGTGGGGGGGGGATGGCCGGGGAGCTGTTTTTT CAGGGGMAGELFF
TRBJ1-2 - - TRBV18 TGTGCCAGCTCACCACAATCCGGGGAAGATTCGCACTATGGCCACACCTTC CASSPQSGEDSHYGHTF
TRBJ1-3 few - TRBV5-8 TGTGCCAGCAGCCTGGCACGGAGGGTCTCTGGAAACACCATATATTTT CASSLARRVSGNTIYF
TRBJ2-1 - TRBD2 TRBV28 TGTGCCAGCAGTCTCGCGGGACTAGCGGGGTCAAATGAGCAGTTCTTC CASSLAGLAGSNEQFF
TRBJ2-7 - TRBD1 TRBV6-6 TGTGCCAGCAGTGGGTCCGGGACAGGGAACGAGCAGTACTTC CASSGSGTGNEQYF
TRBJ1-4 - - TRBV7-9 TGTGCCAGCAGCGGAACCCGGACAGTTGGCGAAAAACTGTTTTTT CASSGTRTVGEKLFF
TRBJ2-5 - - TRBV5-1 TGCGCCAGCAGCTTGGGAGCGGAGGGAGAGACCCAGTACTTC CASSLGAEGETQYF
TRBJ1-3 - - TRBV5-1 TGCGCCAGCAGCGACCCAACAGGGTCCGGAAACACCATATATTTT CASSDPTGSGNTIYF
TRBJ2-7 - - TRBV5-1 TGCGCCAGCAGTCCTACCGGGGGACGGTCCTACGAGCAGTACTTC CASSPTGGRSYEQYF
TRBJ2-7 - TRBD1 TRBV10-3 TGTGCCATCGGAGGACAGGGTATTCCTAACGAGCAGTACTTC CAIGGQGIPNEQYF
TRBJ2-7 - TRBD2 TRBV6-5 TGTGCCAGCACCCGCGGGGGGTTTTCCTACGAGCAGTACTTC CASTRGGFSYEQYF
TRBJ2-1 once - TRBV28 TGTGCCAGCAGCCCGCTCCCAGAGGGAATCTACAATGAGCAGTTCTTC CASSPLPEGIYNEQFF
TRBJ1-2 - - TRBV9 TGTGCCAGCAGCACCGGAGGGGTTAACTATGGCTACACCTTC CASSTGGVNYGYTF
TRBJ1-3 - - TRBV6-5 TGTGCCAGCTCAACCTTCGGGAGTGGAAACACCATATATTTT CASSTFGSGNTIYF
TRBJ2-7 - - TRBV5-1 TGCGCCAGCAGCCACGAGACAGCCTACGAGCAGTACTTC CASSHETAYEQYF
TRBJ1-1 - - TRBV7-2 TGTGCCAGCAGCACAGGGATGGCCCTGAATTCAGCTTTCTTT CASSTGMALNSAFF
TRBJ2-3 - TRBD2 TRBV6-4 TGTGCCAGCAGTGCTACTAGCGGGAGGACAGATACGCAGTATTTT CASSATSGRTDTQYF
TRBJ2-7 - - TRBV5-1 TGCGCCAGCAGCTTGGAGCAGGGTTCCTCCCCAGGCGAGCAGTACTTC CASSLEQGSSPGEQYF
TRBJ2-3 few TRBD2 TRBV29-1 TGCAGCGCAAAGGCGGGGACTAGCGGGAGGAGGGTGACAGATACGCAGTATTTT CSAKAGTSGRRVTDTQYF
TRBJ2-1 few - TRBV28 TGTGCCAGCACCATTCAGGATACCCACAATGAGCAGTTCTTC CASTIQDTHNEQFF
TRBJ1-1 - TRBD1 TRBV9 TGTGCCAGCAGTCATCAGGACAGGGGGCCTGAAGCTTTCTTT CASSHQDRGPEAFF
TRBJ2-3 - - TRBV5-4 TGTGCCAGCAGCTTGGCCGGGACAGGCGGGGGTACAGATACGCAGTATTTT CASSLAGTGGGTDTQYF
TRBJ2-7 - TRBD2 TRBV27 TGTGCCAGCAGTTACGGACTAGCGGGAGACGAGCAGTACTTC CASSYGLAGDEQYF
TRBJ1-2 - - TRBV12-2 TGTGCAAGTCGCATGACAGGGATGAATGGCTACACCTTC CASRMTGMNGYTF
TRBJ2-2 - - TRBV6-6 TGTGCCAGCAGTTACGTGTCCGAGACCGGGGAGCTGTTTTTT CASSYVSETGELFF
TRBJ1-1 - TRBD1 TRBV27 TGTGCCAGCAGTTTCCGAAGATCGACAGGGGGCGACAGGGACACTGAAGCTTTCTTT CASSFRRSTGGDRDTEAFF
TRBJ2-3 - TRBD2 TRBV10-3 TGTGCCACCCGACAGCTAGCGAATTCGGGAGGGAGCACAGATACGCAGTATTTT CATRQLANSGGSTDTQYF
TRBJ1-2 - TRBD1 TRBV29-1 TGCAGCGTTTGGACAGGGGCCTCTATTGGCTACACCTTC CSVWTGASIGYTF
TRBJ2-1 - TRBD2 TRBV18 TGTGCCAGCTCACCGGGGCTAGCGGGACTCAATGAGCAGTTCTTC CASSPGLAGLNEQFF
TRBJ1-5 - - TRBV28 TGTGCCAGCAGCTTGGGGGGGCATAAAGATCAGCCCCAGCATTTT CASSLGGHKDQPQHF
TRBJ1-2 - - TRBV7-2 TGTGCCAGCAGCCCCGTCCTTGAGGCAGGGCTCCCCTATGGCTACACCTTC CASSPVLEAGLPYGYTF
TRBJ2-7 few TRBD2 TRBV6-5 TGTGCCAGCAGTACTAGCGGGTCCGACTACGAGCAGTACTTC CASSTSGSDYEQYF
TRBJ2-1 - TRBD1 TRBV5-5 TGTGCCAGCAGCAGGGGACAGGGGAGGAATGAGCAGTTCTTC CASSRGQGRNEQFF
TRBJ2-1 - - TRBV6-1 TGTGCCAGCAGTACTACCAACGAGCAGTTCTTC CASSTTNEQFF
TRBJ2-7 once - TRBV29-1 TGCAGCGTGGCCGGAGGTTACTACGAGCAGTACTTC CSVAGGYYEQYF
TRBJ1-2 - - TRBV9 TGTGCCAGCAGCGTAGTGAGCCAGGGCGATGGTGGCTACACCTTC CASSVVSQGDGGYTF
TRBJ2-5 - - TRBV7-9 TGTGCCAGCAGCTTAACAGGGAGGGGGAAAGAGACCCAGTACTTC CASSLTGRGKETQYF
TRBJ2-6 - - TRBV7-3 TGTGCCAGCAGCTTATCATCGGGGGAACTCTCTGGGGCCAACGTCCTGACTTTC CASSLSSGELSGANVLTF
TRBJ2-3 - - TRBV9 TGTGCCAGCAGCGCCAGCGGGAGCACAGATACGCAGTATTTT CASSASGSTDTQYF
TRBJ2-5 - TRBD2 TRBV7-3 TGTGCCAGCAGCTTGTCTATCGGGAGGGAGACCCAGTACTTC CASSLSIGRETQYF
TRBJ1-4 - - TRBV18 TGTGCCAGCTCACCAAGGAGCTCCGGGGATGAAAAACTGTTTTTT CASSPRSSGDEKLFF
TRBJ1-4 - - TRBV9 TGTGCCAGCAGCGTAGGGGACCAGGCAGGGGAGGGTGAAAAACTGTTTTTT CASSVGDQAGEGEKLFF
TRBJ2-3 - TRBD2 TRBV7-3 TGTGCCAGCAGCCCCCTGGCGGGAGGGTCGGATACGCAGTATTTT CASSPLAGGSDTQYF
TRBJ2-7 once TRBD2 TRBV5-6 TGTGCCAGCAGCCCCCGTAGGAGTAGCGGGAGGGCCCACGAGCAGTACTTC CASSPRRSSGRAHEQYF
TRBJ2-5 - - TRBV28 TGTGCCAGCAGTCGCTTGGAGACGGTGGAGACCCAGTACTTC CASSRLETVETQYF
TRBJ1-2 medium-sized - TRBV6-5 TGTGCCAGCAGTTACTCGGAGACGCCTGACTACACCTTC CASSYSETPDYTF
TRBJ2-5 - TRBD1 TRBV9 TGTGCCAGCAGCGTAGACAGGGGCAACGAAGAGACCCAGTACTTC CASSVDRGNEETQYF
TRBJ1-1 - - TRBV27 TGTGCCAGCAGTTTCGCGGGGGCCAACACTGAAGCTTTCTTT CASSFAGANTEAFF
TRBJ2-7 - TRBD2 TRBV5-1 TGCGCCAGCAGCCAGGGACTAGCGGATTTCTACGAGCAGTACTTC CASSQGLADFYEQYF
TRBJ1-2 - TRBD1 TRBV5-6 TGTGCCAGCAGCATTGCCCGGGACAGGGGGTTTGGCTACACCTTC CASSIARDRGFGYTF
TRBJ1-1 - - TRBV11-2 TGTGCCAGCACCCGAGGTGCGGTGAACACTGAAGCTTTCTTT CASTRGAVNTEAFF
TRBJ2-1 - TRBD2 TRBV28 TGTGCCAGCACCCCCGGGACTAGCGGGAGCCTGAACAATGAGCAGTTCTTC CASTPGTSGSLNNEQFF
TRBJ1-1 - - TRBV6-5 TGTGCCAGCAGTTACTCGTTATCGAACACTGAAGCTTTCTTT CASSYSLSNTEAFF
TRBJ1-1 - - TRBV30 TGTGCCTGGAGTGTAGTAATCACAGGGGCTTTCTTT CAWSVVITGAFF
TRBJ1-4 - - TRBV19 TGTGCCAGTAGTATCGTGGCGGAGGGGGAAAAACTGTTTTTT CASSIVAEGEKLFF
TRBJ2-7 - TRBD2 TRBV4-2 TGTGCCAGCAGCCAAGAGGGGACTAGCCCCTACGAGCAGTACTTC CASSQEGTSPYEQYF
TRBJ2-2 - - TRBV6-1 TGTGCCAGCAGACTTGCGGCCGGGGAGCTGTTTTTT CASRLAAGELFF